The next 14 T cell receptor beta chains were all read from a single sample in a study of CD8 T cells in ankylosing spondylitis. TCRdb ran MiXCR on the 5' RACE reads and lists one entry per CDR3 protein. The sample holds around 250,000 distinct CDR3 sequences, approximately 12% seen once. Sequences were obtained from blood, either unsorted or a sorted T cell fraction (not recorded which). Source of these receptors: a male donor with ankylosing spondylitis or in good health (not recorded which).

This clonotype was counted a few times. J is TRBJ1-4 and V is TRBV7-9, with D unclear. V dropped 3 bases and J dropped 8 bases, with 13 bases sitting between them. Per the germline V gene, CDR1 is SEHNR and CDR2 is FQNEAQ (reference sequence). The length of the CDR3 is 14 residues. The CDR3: CASSFRTASEKLFF. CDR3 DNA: TGTGCCAGCAGCTTCCGGACGGCTAGCGAAAAACTGTTTTTT.

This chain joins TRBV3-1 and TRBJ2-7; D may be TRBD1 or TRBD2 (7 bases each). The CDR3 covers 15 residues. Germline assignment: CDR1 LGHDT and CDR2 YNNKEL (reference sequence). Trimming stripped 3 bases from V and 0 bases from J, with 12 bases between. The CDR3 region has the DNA TGTGCCAGCAGCCAGGGGGAGGGGGCCTCCTACGAGCAGTACTTC. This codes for CASSQGEGASYEQYF.

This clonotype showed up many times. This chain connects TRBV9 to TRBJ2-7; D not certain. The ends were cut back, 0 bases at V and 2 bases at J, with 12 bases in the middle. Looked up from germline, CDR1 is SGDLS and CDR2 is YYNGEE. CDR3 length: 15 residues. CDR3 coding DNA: TGTGCCAGCAGCGTAGCTCCGGCCTCAACCTACGAGCAGTACTTC. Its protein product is CASSVAPASTYEQYF.

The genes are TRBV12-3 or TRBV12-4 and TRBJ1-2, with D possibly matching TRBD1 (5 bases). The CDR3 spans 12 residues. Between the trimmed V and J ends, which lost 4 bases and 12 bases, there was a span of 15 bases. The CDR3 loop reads CASSSGWGGDTF. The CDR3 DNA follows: TGTGCCAGCAGTTCCGGTTGGGGGGGAGACACCTTC.

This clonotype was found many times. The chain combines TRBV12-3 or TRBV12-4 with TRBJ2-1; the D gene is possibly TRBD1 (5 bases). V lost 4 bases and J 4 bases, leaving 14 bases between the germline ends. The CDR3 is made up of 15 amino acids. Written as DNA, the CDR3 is TGTGCCAGCAGTTCCCCTCCCGACAGTTACAATGAGCAGTTCTTC. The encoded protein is CASSSPPDSYNEQFF.

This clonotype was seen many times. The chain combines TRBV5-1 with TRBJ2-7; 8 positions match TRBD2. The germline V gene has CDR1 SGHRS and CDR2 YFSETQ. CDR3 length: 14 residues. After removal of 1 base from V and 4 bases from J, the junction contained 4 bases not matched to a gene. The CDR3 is CASSLFSGAYEQYF. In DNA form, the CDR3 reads TGCGCCAGCAGCTTGTTTAGCGGGGCGTACGAGCAGTACTTC.

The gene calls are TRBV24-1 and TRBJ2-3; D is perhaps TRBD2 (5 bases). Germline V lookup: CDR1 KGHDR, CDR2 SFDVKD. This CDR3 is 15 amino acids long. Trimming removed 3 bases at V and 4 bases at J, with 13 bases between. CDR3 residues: CATSDAKRSPDTQYF. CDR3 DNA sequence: TGTGCCACCAGTGATGCAAAGCGGTCACCAGATACGCAGTATTTT.

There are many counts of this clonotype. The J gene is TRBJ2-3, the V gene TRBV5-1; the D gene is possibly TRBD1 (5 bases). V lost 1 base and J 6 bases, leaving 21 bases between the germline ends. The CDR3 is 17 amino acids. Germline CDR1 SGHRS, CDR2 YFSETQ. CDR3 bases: TGCGCCAGCAGCTTGTTTAATAAGGCTGACAGTGGGGATACGCAGTATTTT. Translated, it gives CASSLFNKADSGDTQYF.

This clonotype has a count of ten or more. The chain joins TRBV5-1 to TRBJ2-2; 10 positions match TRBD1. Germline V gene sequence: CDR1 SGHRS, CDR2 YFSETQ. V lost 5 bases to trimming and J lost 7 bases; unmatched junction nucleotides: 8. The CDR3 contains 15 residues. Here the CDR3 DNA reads TGCGCCAGCAGGCCGACAGGGGGCATAAGCGGGGAGCTGTTTTTT. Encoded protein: CASRPTGGISGELFF.

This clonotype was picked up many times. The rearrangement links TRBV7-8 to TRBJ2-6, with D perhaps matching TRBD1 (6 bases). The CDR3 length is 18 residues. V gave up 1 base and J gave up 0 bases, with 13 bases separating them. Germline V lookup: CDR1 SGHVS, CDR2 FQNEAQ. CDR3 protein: CASSLEAGANSGANVLTF. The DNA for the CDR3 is TGTGCCAGCAGCTTAGAGGCAGGGGCCAACTCTGGGGCCAACGTCCTGACTTTC.

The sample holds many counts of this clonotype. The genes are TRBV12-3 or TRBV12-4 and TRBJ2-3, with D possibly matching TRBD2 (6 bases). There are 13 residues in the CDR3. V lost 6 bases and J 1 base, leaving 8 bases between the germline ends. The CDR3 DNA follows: TGTGCCAGCAGGCCGGGGGGCACAGATACGCAGTATTTT. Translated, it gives CASRPGGTDTQYF.

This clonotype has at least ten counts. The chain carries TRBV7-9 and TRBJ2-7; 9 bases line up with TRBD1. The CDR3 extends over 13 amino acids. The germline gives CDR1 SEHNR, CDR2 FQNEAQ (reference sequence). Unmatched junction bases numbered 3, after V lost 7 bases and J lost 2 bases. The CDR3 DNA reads TGTGCCAGCAAGGGGACAGGGACCTACGAGCAGTACTTC. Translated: CASKGTGTYEQYF.

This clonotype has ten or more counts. The CDR3 spells CASSEDLNTEAFF. CDR3 coding DNA: TGCGCCAGCAGCGAGGACCTGAACACTGAAGCTTTCTTT. V usage is TRBV5-1 and J usage is TRBJ1-1; D ambiguous. The CDR3 extends over 13 amino acids. Germline loops: CDR1 SGHRS, CDR2 YFSETQ. Deletions cut 4 bases from V and 0 bases from J, with 7 bases between. The full variable domain, rest sourced from reference TRBV5-1 and TRBJ1-1, is KAGVTQTPRYLIKTRGQQVTLSCSPISGHRSVSWYQQTPGQGLQFLFEYFSETQRNKGNFPGRFSGRQFSNSRSEMNVSTLELGDSALYLCASSEDLNTEAFFGQGTRLTVV.

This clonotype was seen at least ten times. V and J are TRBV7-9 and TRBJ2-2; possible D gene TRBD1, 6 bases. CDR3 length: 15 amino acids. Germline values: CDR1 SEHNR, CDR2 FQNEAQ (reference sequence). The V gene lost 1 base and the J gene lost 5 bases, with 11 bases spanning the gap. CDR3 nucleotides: TGTGCCAGCAGCTTAGAGGAAGGGGGTACCGGGGAGCTGTTTTTT. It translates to CASSLEEGGTGELFF.